The T cell receptor beta chain under discussion was sequenced for a study of OX40 agonist ivuxolimab in advanced cancers. The repertoire was sequenced with immunoSEQ multiplex PCR; TCRdb's copy has only in-frame clones and lacks some. The data hold about 64,000 clones, with 87% observed a single time. The germline gives CDR1 WSHSY, CDR2 SAAADI. The length of the CDR3 is 13 residues. V shed 5 bases and J shed 5 bases, with 12 bases lying between them. The chain uses TRBV10-2 and TRBJ2-5; D might be TRBD2 (6 bases). This clonotype was sampled from an adult with an advanced solid tumor such as melanoma, head and neck, liver or kidney cancer. This sample comprised CD4+ or CD8+ T cells sorted from blood, obtained in a trial of the OX40 agonist ivuxolimab. The CDR3 loop reads CASSQAGRETQYF. The CDR3 region has the DNA TGCGCCAGCAGTCAGGCAGGGAGGGAGACCCAGTACTTC.